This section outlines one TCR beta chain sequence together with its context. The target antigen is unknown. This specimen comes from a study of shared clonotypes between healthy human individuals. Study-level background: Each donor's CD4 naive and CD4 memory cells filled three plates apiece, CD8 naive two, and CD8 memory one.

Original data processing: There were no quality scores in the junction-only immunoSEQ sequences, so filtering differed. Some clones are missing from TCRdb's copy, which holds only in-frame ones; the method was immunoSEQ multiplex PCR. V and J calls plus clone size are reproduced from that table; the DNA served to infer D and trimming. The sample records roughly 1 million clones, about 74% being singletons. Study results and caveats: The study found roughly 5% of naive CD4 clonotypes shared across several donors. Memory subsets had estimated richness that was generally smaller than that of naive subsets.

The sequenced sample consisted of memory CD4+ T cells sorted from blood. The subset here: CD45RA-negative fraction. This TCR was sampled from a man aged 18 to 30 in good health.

The CDR3 DNA follows: TGCGCCAGCAGCTTGATGCAGAACACTGAAGCTTTCTTT. Translated, it gives CASSLMQNTEAFF. The chain joins TRBV5-1 to TRBJ1-1; no definite D call. This CDR3 spans 13 amino acids. Looked up from germline, CDR1 is SGHRS and CDR2 is YFSETQ. Between the trimmed V and J ends, which lost 1 base and 1 base, there was a span of 5 bases.